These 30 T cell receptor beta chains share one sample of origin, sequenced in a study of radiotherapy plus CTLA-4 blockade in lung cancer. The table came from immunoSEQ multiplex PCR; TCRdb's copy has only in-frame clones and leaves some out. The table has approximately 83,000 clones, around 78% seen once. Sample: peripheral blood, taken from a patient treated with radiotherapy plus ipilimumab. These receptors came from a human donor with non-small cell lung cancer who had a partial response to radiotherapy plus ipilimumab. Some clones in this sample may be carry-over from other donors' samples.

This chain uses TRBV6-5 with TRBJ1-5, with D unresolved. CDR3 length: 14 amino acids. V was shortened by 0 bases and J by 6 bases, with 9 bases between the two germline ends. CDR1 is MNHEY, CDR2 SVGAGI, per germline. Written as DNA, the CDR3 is TGTGCCAGCAGTTACTCTTTAGGGAGTCAGCCCCAGCATTTT. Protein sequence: CASSYSLGSQPQHF.

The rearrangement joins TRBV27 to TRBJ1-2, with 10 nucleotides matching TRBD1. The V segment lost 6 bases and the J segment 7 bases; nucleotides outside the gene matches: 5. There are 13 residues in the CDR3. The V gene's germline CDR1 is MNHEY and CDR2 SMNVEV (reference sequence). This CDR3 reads CASRLGQGTGYTF. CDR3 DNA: TGTGCCAGCAGATTGGGACAGGGGACTGGCTACACCTTC.

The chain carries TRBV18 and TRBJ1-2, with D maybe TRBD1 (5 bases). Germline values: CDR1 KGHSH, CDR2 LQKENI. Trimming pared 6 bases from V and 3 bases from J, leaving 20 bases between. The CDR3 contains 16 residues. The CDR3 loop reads CASSIRGARYDYGYTF. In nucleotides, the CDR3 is TGTGCCAGCTCGATCCGTGGGGCGCGTTACGACTATGGCTACACCTTC.

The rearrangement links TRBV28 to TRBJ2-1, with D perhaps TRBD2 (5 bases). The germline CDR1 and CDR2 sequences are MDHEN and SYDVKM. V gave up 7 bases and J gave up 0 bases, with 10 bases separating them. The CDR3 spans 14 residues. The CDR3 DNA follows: TGTGCCAGCAAGGAAGGGAGCTCCTACAATGAGCAGTTCTTC. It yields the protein CASKEGSSYNEQFF.

The CDR3 DNA reads TGCGCCAGCAGCCAAGAGGGCCAGATCCCTATTGGCTACACCTTC. Its protein is CASSQEGQIPIGYTF. The chain recombines TRBV4-1 with TRBJ1-2; D is uncertain. The length of the CDR3 is 15 residues. V was cut by 0 bases and J by 7 bases, with 15 bases left in between. CDR1 is MGHRA, CDR2 YSYEKL, per germline.

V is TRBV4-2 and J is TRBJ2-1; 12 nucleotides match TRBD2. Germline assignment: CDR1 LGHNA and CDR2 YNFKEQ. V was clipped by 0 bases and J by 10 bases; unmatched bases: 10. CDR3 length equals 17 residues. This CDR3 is CASSQEFLAGGPWEQFF. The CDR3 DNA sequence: TGTGCCAGCAGCCAAGAATTCCTAGCGGGAGGGCCATGGGAGCAGTTCTTC.

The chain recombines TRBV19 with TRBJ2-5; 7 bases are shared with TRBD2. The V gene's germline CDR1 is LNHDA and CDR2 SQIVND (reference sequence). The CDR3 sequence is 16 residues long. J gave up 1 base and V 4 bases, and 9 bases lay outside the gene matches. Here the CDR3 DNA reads TGTGCCAGTAGTACCCGGCTAGCGGAGGGCCAAGAGACCCAGTACTTC. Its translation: CASSTRLAEGQETQYF.

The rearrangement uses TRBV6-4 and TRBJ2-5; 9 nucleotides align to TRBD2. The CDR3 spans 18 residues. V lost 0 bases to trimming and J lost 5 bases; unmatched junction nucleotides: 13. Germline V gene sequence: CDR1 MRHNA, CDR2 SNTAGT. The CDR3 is CASSDSYAGGGAGETQYF. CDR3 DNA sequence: TGTGCCAGCAGTGACTCGTACGCAGGCGGGGGGGCAGGGGAGACCCAGTACTTC.

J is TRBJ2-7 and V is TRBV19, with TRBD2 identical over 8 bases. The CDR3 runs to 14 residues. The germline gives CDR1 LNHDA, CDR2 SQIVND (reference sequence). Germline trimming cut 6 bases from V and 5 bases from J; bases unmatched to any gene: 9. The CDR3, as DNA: TGTGCCAGTAGCCTTAGCGGGAACCCCAACGAGCAGTACTTC. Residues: CASSLSGNPNEQYF. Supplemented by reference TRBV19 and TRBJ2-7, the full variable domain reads DGGITQSPKYLFRKEGQNVTLSCEQNLNHDAMYWYRQDPGQGLRLIYYSQIVNDFQKGDIAEGYSVSREKKESFPLTVTSAQKNPTAFYLCASSLSGNPNEQYFGPGTRLTVT.

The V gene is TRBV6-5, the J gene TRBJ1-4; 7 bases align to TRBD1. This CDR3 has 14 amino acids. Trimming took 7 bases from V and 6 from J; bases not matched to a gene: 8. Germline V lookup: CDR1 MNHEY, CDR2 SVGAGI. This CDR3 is CASTKTGVDEKLFF. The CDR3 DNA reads TGTGCCAGCACCAAAACAGGGGTGGATGAAAAACTGTTTTTT.

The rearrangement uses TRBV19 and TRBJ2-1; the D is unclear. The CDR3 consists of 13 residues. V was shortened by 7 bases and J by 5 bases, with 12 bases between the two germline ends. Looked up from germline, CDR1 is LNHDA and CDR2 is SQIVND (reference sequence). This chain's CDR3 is CASTTPLDNEQFF. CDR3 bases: TGTGCCAGTACCACTCCCCTGGACAATGAGCAGTTCTTC.

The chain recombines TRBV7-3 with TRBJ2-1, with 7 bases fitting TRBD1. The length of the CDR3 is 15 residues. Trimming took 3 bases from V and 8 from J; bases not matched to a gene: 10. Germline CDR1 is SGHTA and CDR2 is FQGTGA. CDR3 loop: CASSFQGQKDDEQFF. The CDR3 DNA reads TGTGCCAGCAGCTTTCAGGGACAGAAGGACGATGAGCAGTTCTTC.

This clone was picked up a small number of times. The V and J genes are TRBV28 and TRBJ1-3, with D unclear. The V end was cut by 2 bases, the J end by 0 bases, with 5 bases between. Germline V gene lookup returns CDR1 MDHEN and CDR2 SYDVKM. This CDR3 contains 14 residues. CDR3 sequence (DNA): TGTGCCAGCAGTTTAAGGAGCTCTGGAAACACCATATATTTT. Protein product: CASSLRSSGNTIYF.

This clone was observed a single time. As DNA, the CDR3 is TGCGCCAGCAGACGACAGGGGGCCAACAATGAGCAGTTCTTC. It yields the protein CASRRQGANNEQFF. The V call is TRBV5-1, the J call TRBJ2-1; 10 positions agree with TRBD1. V lost 5 bases, J lost 5 bases, and 4 bases stayed unmatched. The CDR3 contains 14 residues. Germline V lookup: CDR1 SGHRS, CDR2 YFSETQ.

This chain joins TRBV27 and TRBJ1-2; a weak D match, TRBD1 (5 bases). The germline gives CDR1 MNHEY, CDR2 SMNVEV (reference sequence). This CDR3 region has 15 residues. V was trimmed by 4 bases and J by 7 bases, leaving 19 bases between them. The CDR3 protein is CASSYRTGLLSGYTF. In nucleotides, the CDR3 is TGTGCCAGCAGTTACAGAACAGGCCTCCTATCTGGCTACACCTTC.

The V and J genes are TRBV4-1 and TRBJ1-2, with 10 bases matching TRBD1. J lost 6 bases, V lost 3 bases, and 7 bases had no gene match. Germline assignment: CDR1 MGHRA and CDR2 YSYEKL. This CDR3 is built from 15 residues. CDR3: CASSHDTGTGDGYTF. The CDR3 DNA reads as TGCGCCAGCAGCCACGATACCGGGACAGGGGATGGCTACACCTTC.

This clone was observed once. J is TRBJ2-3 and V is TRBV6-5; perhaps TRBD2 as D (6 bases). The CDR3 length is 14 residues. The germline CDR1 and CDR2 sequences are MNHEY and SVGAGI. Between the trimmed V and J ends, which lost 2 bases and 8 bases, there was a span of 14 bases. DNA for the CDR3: TGTGCCAGCAGTTACCCCGGGGGAGGAGGTACGCAGTATTTT. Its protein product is CASSYPGGGGTQYF.

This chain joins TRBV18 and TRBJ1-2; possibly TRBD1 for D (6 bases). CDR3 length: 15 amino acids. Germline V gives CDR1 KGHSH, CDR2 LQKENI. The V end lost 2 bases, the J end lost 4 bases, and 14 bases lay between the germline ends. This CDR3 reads CASSPVLQGGYGYTF. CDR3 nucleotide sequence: TGTGCCAGCTCACCAGTACTACAGGGCGGCTATGGCTACACCTTC.

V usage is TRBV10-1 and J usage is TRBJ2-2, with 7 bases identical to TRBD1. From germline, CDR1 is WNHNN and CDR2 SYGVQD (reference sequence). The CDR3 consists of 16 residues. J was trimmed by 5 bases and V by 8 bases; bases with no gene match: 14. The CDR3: CASANNDRAATGELFF. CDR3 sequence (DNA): TGCGCCAGCGCGAATAACGACAGGGCCGCGACCGGGGAGCTGTTTTTT.

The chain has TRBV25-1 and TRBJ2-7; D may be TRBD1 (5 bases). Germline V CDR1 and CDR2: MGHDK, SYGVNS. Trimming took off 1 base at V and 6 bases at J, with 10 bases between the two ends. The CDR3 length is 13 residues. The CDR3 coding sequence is TGTGCCAGCAGTGAATTCAGGGCCGGCGAGCAGTACTTC. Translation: CASSEFRAGEQYF.

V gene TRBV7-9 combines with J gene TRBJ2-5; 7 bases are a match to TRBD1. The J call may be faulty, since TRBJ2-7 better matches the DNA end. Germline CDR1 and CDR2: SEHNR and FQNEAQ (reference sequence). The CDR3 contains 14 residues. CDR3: CASRPPGGRYEQYF. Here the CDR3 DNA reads TGTGCCAGCAGACCACCAGGGGGTAGGTACGAGCAGTACTTC.

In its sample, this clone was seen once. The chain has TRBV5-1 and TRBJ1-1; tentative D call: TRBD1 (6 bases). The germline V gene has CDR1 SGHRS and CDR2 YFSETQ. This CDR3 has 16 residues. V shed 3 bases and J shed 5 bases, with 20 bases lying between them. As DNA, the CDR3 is TGCGCCAGCAGCTCCACCGGCGGGGGGCGCGGGACTGAAGCTTTCTTT. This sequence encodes CASSSTGGGRGTEAFF.

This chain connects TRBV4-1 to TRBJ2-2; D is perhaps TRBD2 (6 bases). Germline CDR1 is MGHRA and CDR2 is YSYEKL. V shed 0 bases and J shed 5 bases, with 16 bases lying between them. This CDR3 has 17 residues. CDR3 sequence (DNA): TGCGCCAGCAGCCAAGACGTTAGGTCCGGGAGAACCGGGGAGCTGTTTTTT. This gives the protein CASSQDVRSGRTGELFF.

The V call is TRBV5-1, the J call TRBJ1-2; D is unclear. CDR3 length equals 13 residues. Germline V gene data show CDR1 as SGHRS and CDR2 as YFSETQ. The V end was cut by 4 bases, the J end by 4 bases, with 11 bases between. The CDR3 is CASSREASYGYTF. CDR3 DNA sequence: TGCGCCAGCAGCCGGGAAGCCAGCTATGGCTACACCTTC.

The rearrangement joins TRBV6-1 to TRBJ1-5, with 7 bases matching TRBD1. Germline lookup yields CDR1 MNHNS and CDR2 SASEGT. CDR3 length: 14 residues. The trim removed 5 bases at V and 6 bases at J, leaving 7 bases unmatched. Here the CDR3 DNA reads TGTGCCAGCAGTTTCCGACAGGGTACTCAGCCCCAGCATTTT. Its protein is CASSFRQGTQPQHF.

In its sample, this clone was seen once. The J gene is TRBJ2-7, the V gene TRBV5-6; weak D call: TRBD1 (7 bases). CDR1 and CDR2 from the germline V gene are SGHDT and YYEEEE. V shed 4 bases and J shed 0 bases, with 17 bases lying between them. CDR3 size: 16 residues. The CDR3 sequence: CASSLYGGQSSYEQYF. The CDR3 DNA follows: TGTGCCAGCAGCCTTTACGGGGGACAGAGCTCCTACGAGCAGTACTTC.

CDR3 amino acids: CSVDAGGETQYF. CDR3 coding DNA: TGCAGCGTTGACGCCGGAGGAGAGACCCAGTACTTC. This chain links TRBV29-1 with TRBJ2-5, with D maybe TRBD2 (5 bases). From germline, CDR1 is SQVTM and CDR2 ANQGSEA. The CDR3 length is 12 residues. Trimming pared 3 bases from V and 4 bases from J, leaving 9 bases between.

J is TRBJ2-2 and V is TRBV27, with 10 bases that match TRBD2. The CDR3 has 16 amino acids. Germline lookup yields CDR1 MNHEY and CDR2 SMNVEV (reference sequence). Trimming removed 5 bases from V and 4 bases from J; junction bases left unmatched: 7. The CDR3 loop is CASSKLAGTSTGELFF. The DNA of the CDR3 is TGTGCCAGCAGTAAACTAGCGGGGACTAGCACCGGGGAGCTGTTTTTT.

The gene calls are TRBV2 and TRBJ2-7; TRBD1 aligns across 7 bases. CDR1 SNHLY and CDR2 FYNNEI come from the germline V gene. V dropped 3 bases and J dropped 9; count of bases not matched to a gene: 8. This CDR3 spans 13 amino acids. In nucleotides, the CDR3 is TGTGCCAGCAGTGACGTCCTAAGGACAGGGCAGTACTTC. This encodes CASSDVLRTGQYF.

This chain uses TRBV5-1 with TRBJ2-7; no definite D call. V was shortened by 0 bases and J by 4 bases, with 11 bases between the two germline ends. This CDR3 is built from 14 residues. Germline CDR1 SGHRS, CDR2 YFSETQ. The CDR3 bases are TGCGCCAGCAGCTTGGGCGGCGAAGGATACGAGCAGTACTTC. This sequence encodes CASSLGGEGYEQYF.